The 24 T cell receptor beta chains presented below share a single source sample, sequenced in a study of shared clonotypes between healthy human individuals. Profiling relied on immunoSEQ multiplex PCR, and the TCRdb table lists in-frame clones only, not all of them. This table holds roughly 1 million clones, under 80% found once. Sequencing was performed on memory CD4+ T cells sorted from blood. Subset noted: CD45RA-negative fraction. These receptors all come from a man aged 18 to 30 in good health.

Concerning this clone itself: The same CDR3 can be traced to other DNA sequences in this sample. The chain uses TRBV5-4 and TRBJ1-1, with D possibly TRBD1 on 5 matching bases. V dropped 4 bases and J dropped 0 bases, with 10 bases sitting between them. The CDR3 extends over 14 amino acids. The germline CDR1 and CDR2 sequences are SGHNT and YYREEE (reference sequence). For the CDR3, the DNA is TGTGCCAGCAGCCCCGGGGGGGTGAACACTGAAGCTTTCTTT. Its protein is CASSPGGVNTEAFF.

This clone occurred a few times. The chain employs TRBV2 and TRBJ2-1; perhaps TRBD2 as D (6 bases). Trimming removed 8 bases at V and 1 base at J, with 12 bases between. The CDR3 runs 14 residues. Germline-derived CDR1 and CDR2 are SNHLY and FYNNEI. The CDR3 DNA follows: TGTGCCAGCGTGCCGGGGGTGTCCTACAATGAGCAGTTCTTC. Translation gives CASVPGVSYNEQFF.

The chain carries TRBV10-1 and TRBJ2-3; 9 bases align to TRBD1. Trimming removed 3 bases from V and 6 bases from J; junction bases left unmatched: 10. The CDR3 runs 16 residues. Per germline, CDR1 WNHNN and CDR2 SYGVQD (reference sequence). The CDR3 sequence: CASSDLRTGVYDTQYF. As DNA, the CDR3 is TGCGCCAGCAGTGACTTAAGGACAGGGGTGTACGATACGCAGTATTTT.

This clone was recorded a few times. CDR3 region: CASSAGGGTYNEQFF. The CDR3 region has the DNA TGCGCCAGCAGCGCGGGCGGGGGGACCTACAATGAGCAGTTCTTC. The V and J genes are TRBV5-1 and TRBJ2-1; 8 bases align to TRBD2. Germline assignment: CDR1 SGHRS and CDR2 YFSETQ. J gave up 2 bases and V 4 bases, and 5 bases lay outside the gene matches. CDR3 length: 15 residues.

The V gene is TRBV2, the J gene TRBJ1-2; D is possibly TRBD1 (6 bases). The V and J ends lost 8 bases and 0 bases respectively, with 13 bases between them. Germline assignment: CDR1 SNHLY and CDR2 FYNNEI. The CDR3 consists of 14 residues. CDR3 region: CASRGQSSNYGYTF. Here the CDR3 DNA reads TGTGCCAGCCGGGGGCAGAGTTCTAACTATGGCTACACCTTC.

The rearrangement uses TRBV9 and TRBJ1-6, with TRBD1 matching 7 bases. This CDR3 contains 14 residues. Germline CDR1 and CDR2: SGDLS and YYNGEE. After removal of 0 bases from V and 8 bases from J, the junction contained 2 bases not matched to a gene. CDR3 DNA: TGTGCCAGCAGCGTAGGTCAGGGGGATTCACCCCTCCACTTT. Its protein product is CASSVGQGDSPLHF.

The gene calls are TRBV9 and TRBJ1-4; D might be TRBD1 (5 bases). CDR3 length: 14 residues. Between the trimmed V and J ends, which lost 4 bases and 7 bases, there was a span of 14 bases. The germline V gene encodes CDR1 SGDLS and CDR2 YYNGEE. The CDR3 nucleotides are TGTGCCAGCAGCTTTGGACACCCGGGTGAAAAACTGTTTTTT. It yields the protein CASSFGHPGEKLFF.

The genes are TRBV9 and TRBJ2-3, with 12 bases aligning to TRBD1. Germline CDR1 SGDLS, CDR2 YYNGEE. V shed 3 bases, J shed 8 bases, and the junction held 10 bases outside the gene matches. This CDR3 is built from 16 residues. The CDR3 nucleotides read TGTGCCAGCAGCGCAGATCCGGGACAGGGGGCTCGTACGCAGTATTTT. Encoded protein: CASSADPGQGARTQYF.

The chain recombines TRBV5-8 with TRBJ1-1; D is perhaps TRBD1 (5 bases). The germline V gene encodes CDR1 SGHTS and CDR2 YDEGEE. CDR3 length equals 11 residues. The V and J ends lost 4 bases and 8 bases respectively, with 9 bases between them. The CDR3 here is CASSARGEAFF. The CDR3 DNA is TGTGCCAGCAGCGCACGGGGGGAAGCTTTCTTT.

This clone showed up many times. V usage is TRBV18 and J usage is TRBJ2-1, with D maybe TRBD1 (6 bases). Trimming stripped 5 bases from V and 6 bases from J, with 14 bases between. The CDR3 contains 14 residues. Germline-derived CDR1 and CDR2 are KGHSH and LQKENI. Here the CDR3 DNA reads TGTGCCAGCTCAGAAACAGGGCATAGCAATGAGCAGTTCTTC. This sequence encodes CASSETGHSNEQFF. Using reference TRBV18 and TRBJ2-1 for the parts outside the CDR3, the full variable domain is NAGVMQNPRHLVRRRGQEARLRCSPMKGHSHVYWYRQLPEEGLKFMVYLQKENIIDESGMPKERFSAEFPKEGPSILRIQQVVRGDSAAYFCASSETGHSNEQFFGPGTRLTVL.

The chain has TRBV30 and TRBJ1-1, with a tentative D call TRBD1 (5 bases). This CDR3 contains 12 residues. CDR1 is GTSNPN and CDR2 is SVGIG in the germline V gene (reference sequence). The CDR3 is CATGRTNTEAFF. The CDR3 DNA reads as TGTGCTACAGGACGGACGAACACTGAAGCTTTCTTT.

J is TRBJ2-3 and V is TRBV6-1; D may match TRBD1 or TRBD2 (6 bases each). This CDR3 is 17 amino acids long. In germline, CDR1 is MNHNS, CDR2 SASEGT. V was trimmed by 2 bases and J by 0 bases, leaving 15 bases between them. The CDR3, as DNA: TGTGCCAGCAGTGAAAACCTTGGAGGGGGGAGCACAGATACGCAGTATTTT. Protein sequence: CASSENLGGGSTDTQYF.

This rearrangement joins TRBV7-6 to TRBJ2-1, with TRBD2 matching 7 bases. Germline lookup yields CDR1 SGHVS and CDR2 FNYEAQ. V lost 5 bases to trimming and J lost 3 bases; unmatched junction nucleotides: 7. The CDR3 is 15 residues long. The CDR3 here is CASSARGGGYNEQFF. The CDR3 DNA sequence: TGTGCCAGCAGCGCTAGGGGCGGGGGCTACAATGAGCAGTTCTTC.

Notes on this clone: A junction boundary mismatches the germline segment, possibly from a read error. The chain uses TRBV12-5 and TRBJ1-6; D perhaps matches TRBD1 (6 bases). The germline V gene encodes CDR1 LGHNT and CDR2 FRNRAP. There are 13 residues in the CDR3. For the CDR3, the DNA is TGTGCTAGTGGTCCCGTCTGTCGGGGGAAAGGGGGGTTT. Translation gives CASGPVCRGKGGF.

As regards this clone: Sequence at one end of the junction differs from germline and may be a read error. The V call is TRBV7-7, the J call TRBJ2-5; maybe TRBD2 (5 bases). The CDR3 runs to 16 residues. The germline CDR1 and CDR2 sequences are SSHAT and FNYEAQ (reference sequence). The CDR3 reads CASSLDGGLVTETQYF. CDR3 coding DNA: TGTGCTAGCAGCTTAGACGGAGGCCTAGTGACAGAGACCCAGTACTTC. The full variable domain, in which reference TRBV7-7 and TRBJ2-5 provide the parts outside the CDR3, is GAGVSQSPRYKVTKRGQDVTLRCDPISSHATLYWYQQALGQGPEFLTYFNYEAQPDKSGLPSDRFSAERPEGSISTLTIQRTEQRDSAMYRCASSLDGGLVTETQYFGPGTRLLVL.

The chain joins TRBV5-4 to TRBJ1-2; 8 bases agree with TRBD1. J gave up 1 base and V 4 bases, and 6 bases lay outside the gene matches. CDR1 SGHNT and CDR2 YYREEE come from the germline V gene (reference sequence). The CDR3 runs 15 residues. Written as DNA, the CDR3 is TGTGCCAGCAGCACGGGGACAGGCCTTAACTATGGCTACACCTTC. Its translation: CASSTGTGLNYGYTF.

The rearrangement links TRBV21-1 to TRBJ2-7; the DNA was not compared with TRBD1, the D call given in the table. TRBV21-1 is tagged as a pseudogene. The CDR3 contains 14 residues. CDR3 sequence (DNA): TGTGCCAGCTCGCGGGACAGGGTGCCCCACGAGCAGTACTTC. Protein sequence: CASSRDRVPHEQYF.

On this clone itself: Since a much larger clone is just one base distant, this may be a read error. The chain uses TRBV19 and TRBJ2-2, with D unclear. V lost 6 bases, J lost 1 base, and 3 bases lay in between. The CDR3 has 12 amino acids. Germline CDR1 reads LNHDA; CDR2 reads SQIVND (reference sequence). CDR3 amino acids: CASRGNTGELFF. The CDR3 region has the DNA TGTGCCAGTAGGGGGAACACCGGGGAGCTGTTTTTT.

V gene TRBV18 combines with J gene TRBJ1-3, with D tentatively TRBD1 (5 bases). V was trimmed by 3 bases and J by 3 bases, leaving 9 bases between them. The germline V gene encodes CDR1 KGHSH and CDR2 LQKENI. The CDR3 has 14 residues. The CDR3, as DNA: TGTGCCAGCTCACCGGGACTGAGTGGAAACACCATATATTTT. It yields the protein CASSPGLSGNTIYF.

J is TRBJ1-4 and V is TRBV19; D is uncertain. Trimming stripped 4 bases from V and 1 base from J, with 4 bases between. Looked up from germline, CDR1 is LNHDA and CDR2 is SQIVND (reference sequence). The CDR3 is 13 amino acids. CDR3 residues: CASSKLTNEKLFF. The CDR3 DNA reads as TGTGCCAGTAGTAAATTAACTAATGAAAAACTGTTTTTT.

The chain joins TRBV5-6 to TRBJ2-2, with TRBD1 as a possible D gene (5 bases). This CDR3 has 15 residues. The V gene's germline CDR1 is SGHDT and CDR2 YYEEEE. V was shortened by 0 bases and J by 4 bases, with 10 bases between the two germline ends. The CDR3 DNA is TGTGCCAGCAGCTTGGAGCAGGGCCTCACCGGGGAGCTGTTTTTT. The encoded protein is CASSLEQGLTGELFF.

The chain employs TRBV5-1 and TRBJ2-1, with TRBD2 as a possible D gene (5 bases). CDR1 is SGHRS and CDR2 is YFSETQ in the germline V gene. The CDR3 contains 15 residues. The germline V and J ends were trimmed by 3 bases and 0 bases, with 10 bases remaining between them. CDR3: CASSSLDFSYNEQFF. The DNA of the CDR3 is TGCGCCAGCAGCTCCTTGGACTTCTCCTACAATGAGCAGTTCTTC.

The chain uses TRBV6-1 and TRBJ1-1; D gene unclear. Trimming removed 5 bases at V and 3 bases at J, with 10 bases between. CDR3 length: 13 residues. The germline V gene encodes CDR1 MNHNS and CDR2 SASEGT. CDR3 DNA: TGTGCCAGCAGTCCCCTTCGGGACACTGAAGCTTTCTTT. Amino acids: CASSPLRDTEAFF.

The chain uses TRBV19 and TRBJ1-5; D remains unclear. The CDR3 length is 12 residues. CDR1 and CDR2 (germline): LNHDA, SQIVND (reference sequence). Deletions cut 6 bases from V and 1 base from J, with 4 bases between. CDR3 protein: CASSLSNQPQHF. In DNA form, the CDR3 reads TGTGCCAGTAGCTTGAGCAATCAGCCCCAGCATTTT.